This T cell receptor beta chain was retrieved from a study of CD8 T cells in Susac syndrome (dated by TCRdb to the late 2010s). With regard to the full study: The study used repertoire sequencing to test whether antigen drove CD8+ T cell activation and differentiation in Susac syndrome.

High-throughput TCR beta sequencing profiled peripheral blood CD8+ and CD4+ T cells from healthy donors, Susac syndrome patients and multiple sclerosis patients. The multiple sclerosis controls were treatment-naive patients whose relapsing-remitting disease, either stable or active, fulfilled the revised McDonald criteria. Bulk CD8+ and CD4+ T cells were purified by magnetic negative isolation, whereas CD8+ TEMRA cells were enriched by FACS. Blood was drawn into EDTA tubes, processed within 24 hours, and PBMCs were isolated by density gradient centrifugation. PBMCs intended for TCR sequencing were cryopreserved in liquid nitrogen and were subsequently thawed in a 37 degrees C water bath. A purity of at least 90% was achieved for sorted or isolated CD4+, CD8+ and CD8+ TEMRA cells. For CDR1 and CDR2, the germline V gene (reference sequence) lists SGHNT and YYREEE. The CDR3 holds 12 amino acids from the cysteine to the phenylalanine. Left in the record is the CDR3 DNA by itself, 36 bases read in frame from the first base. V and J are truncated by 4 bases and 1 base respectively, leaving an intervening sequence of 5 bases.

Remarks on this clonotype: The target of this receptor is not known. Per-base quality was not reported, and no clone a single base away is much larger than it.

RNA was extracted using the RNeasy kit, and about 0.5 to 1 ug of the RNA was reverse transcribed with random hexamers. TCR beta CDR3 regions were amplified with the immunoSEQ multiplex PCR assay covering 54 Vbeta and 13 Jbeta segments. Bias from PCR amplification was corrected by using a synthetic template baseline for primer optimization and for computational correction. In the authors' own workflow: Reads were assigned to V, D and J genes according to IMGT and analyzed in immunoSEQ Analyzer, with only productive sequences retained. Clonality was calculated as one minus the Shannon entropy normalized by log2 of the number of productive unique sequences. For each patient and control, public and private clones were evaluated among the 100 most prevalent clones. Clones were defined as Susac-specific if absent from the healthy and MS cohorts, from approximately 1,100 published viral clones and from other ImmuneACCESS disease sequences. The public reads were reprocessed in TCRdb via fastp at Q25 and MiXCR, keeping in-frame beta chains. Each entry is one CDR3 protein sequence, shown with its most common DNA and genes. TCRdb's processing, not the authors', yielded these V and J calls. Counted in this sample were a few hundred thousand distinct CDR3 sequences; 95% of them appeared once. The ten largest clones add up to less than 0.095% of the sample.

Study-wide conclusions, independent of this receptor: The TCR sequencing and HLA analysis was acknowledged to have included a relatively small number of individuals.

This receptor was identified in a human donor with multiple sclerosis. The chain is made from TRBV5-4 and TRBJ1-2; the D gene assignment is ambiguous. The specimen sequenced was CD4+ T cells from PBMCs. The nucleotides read TGTGCCAGCAGCGGAAATAACTATGGCTACACCTTC. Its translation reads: CASSGNNYGYTF.